One and the same sample provided the 24 T cell receptor beta chains below, sequenced in a study of neoadjuvant anti-PD-1 for oral cavity cancer. Some clones are missing from TCRdb's copy, which holds only in-frame ones; the method was immunoSEQ multiplex PCR. This table has around 81,000 clones, approximately 80% appearing once. The specimen comprised PBMCs, sampled before nivolumab (anti-PD-1) treatment. These receptors came from a person aged 35-79 years with oral cavity squamous cell carcinoma.

V usage is TRBV28 and J usage is TRBJ1-5; 10 bases line up with TRBD1. Trimming took 5 bases from V and 7 from J; bases not matched to a gene: 8. Germline CDR1 reads MDHEN; CDR2 reads SYDVKM. The CDR3 is made up of 15 amino acids. In DNA, the CDR3 is TGTGCCAGCAGTCCGTCGGACAGGGGGATCCAGCCCCAGCATTTT. Encoded protein: CASSPSDRGIQPQHF.

J is TRBJ1-1 and V is TRBV19; D might be TRBD1 (6 bases). The germline V gene has CDR1 LNHDA and CDR2 SQIVND (reference sequence). Trimming stripped 3 bases from V and 3 bases from J, with 8 bases between. The length of the CDR3 is 13 residues. CDR3 sequence: CASSINRDTEAFF. The CDR3 nucleotides read TGTGCCAGTAGTATCAACAGGGACACTGAAGCTTTCTTT.

The genes are TRBV29-1 and TRBJ2-3, with 14 nucleotides matching TRBD2. The germline V gene encodes CDR1 SQVTM and CDR2 ANQGSEA. V lost 6 bases to trimming and J lost 4 bases; unmatched junction nucleotides: 9. The CDR3 is 16 amino acids. For the CDR3, the DNA is TGCAGCGTAAGCGGACTAGCGGGAGGTGGTGCAGATACGCAGTATTTT. It translates to CSVSGLAGGGADTQYF.

The V and J genes are TRBV19 and TRBJ2-3; 12 bases fit TRBD2. V was clipped by 5 bases and J by 0 bases; unmatched bases: 0. CDR1 LNHDA and CDR2 SQIVND come from the germline V gene (reference sequence). The CDR3 sequence is 15 residues long. CDR3 DNA sequence: TGTGCCAGTAGTGGGACTAGCGGGAGCACAGATACGCAGTATTTT. This encodes CASSGTSGSTDTQYF.

The V gene is TRBV5-1, the J gene TRBJ2-3, with D perhaps TRBD1 (6 bases). Trimming pared 4 bases from V and 2 bases from J, leaving 17 bases between. Per germline, CDR1 SGHRS and CDR2 YFSETQ. The CDR3 is made up of 16 amino acids. CDR3 amino acids: CASSPQTGTYTDTQYF. DNA for the CDR3: TGCGCCAGCAGCCCCCAGACAGGCACCTACACAGATACGCAGTATTTT.

The chain couples TRBV19 to TRBJ1-5; a weak D match, TRBD1 (5 bases). The V and J ends lost 5 bases and 1 base respectively, with 9 bases between them. CDR1 is LNHDA, CDR2 SQIVND, per germline (reference sequence). CDR3 length: 14 amino acids. CDR3 sequence: CASSWAGSNQPQHF. CDR3 in DNA: TGTGCCAGTAGTTGGGCAGGGAGCAATCAGCCCCAGCATTTT.

The chain links TRBV6-5 to TRBJ1-1; TRBD1 is a possible D gene (5 bases). Trimming shortened V by 5 bases and J by 6 bases, and 10 bases separated the two germline ends. The CDR3 is 12 residues long. Germline CDR1 reads MNHEY; CDR2 reads SVGAGI. CDR3 residues: CASSEIGAEAFF. DNA for the CDR3: TGTGCCAGCAGTGAAATAGGGGCTGAAGCTTTCTTT.

There are a few counts of this clone. The chain joins TRBV5-5 to TRBJ2-7; 10 bases agree with TRBD2. CDR3 length equals 17 residues. Germline V gene data show CDR1 as SGHKS and CDR2 as YYEKEE (reference sequence). J was trimmed by 7 bases and V by 0 bases; bases with no gene match: 13. The CDR3 nucleotides read TGTGCCAGCAGCTTGGCTCCTGGTCAAGCGGGAGGGTGGGAGCAGTACTTC. Its translation is CASSLAPGQAGGWEQYF.

The V call is TRBV6-1, the J call TRBJ2-1; 8 positions match TRBD1. CDR1 is MNHNS and CDR2 is SASEGT in the germline V gene. V was clipped by 2 bases and J by 2 bases; unmatched bases: 14. This CDR3 contains 19 residues. The CDR3 DNA follows: TGTGCCAGCAGTGAACCCCGGGACAGGAGGACCAAGACCTACAATGAGCAGTTCTTC. Translation gives CASSEPRDRRTKTYNEQFF.

The chain joins TRBV6-5 to TRBJ2-7; D unresolved. CDR1 is MNHEY and CDR2 is SVGAGI in the germline V gene. V lost 6 bases and J lost 4, with 13 bases in between. This CDR3 contains 13 residues. CDR3 protein: CASSLLLGYEQYF. CDR3 sequence (DNA): TGTGCCAGCAGCCTCCTTCTAGGTTACGAGCAGTACTTC.

This clone was detected only once. The chain combines TRBV29-1 with TRBJ1-1; D not certain. The CDR3 runs 10 residues. Trimming removed 7 bases from V and 6 bases from J, with 9 bases in between. The germline V gene encodes CDR1 SQVTM and CDR2 ANQGSEA. The CDR3 sequence: CSGGGPEAFF. The CDR3 region has the DNA TGCAGCGGAGGAGGCCCTGAAGCTTTCTTT.

The rearrangement links TRBV5-1 to TRBJ2-5, with TRBD2 matching over 11 bases. The V segment lost 0 bases and the J segment 2 bases; nucleotides outside the gene matches: 3. Germline lookup yields CDR1 SGHRS and CDR2 YFSETQ. The CDR3 is 16 residues long. CDR3 DNA: TGCGCCAGCAGCTTGGGAGCTAGCGGGGGGCAAGAGACCCAGTACTTC. Its protein product is CASSLGASGGQETQYF.

V and J are TRBV6-1 and TRBJ1-4; TRBD1 is a possible D gene (5 bases). Germline CDR1 MNHNS, CDR2 SASEGT. The CDR3 has 15 residues. V was shortened by 6 bases and J by 6 bases, with 17 bases between the two germline ends. The CDR3 reads CASSQQFSGYEKLFF. The DNA for the CDR3 is TGTGCCAGCAGCCAACAGTTCTCAGGGTATGAAAAACTGTTTTTT.

The rearrangement links TRBV5-1 to TRBJ2-5, with 7 bases matching TRBD2. The J segment lost 5 bases and the V segment lost 4 bases, leaving 8 bases of the junction unmatched. The CDR3 consists of 14 residues. CDR1 and CDR2 (germline): SGHRS, YFSETQ. The chain's CDR3 is CASSPSGMGETQYF. Here the CDR3 DNA reads TGCGCCAGCAGCCCTAGCGGAATGGGGGAGACCCAGTACTTC.

This sequence joins TRBV2 and TRBJ1-3; D might be TRBD1 (6 bases). Trimming took off 4 bases at V and 0 bases at J, with 10 bases between the two ends. The CDR3 is made up of 15 amino acids. In germline, CDR1 is SNHLY, CDR2 FYNNEI. Here the CDR3 reads CASSGGGGSGNTIYF. Here the CDR3 DNA reads TGTGCCAGCAGTGGTGGAGGGGGCTCTGGAAACACCATATATTTT. Based on the CDR3 plus reference TRBV2 and TRBJ1-3, the full variable domain is EPEVTQTPSHQVTQMGQEVILRCVPISNHLYFYWYRQILGQKVEFLVSFYNNEISEKSEIFDDQFSVERPDGSNFTLKIRSTKLEDSAMYFCASSGGGGSGNTIYFGEGSWLTVV.

The rearrangement uses TRBV6-5 and TRBJ2-1; D could derive from TRBD1 or TRBD2 (6 bases each). Trimming pared 6 bases from V and 10 bases from J, leaving 16 bases between. Germline loops: CDR1 MNHEY, CDR2 SVGAGI. The CDR3 totals 13 residues. CDR3 sequence: CASRAGGGREQFF. The DNA of the CDR3 is TGTGCCAGCAGAGCCGGAGGGGGACGGGAGCAGTTCTTC.

The CDR3 sequence is CASSVGQPNTEAFF. The CDR3 coding sequence is TGTGCCAGCAGCGTAGGGCAGCCGAACACTGAAGCTTTCTTT. The rearrangement joins TRBV9 to TRBJ1-1, with D unresolved. V shed 0 bases and J shed 1 base, with 7 bases lying between them. This CDR3 comprises 14 residues. Per the germline V gene, CDR1 is SGDLS and CDR2 is YYNGEE.

This rearrangement joins TRBV6-1 to TRBJ1-5, with D possibly TRBD1 on 5 matching bases. V was trimmed by 1 base and J by 1 base, leaving 8 bases between them. This CDR3 comprises 15 residues. Germline V gene sequence: CDR1 MNHNS, CDR2 SASEGT. The CDR3 nucleotides read TGTGCCAGCAGTGAAGGAGGGGTGAGCAATCAGCCCCAGCATTTT. It encodes CASSEGGVSNQPQHF.

This sequence joins TRBV6-5 and TRBJ1-5; D gene unclear. CDR1 MNHEY and CDR2 SVGAGI come from the germline V gene. Trimming removed 0 bases at V and 4 bases at J, with 10 bases between. The CDR3 is made up of 15 amino acids. The CDR3 DNA reads TGTGCCAGCAGTTACTCGCGGGCACTAAATCAGCCCCAGCATTTT. Residues: CASSYSRALNQPQHF.

The J gene is TRBJ2-7, the V gene TRBV29-1; 8 bases align to TRBD2. Germline V gives CDR1 SQVTM, CDR2 ANQGSEA. The V segment lost 4 bases and the J segment 4 bases; nucleotides outside the gene matches: 6. CDR3 length: 13 amino acids. This CDR3 is CSVVLAGPYEQYF. The DNA of the CDR3 is TGCAGCGTTGTATTAGCGGGACCTTACGAGCAGTACTTC.

This clone occurred once. The CDR3 bases are TGTGCCAGTAGCCCCCAGGGTACGGGCGCTTTCTTT. Translating it yields CASSPQGTGAFF. The rearrangement joins TRBV19 to TRBJ1-1; D possibly corresponds to TRBD1 (5 bases). CDR3 size: 12 residues. CDR1 and CDR2 (germline): LNHDA, SQIVND (reference sequence). V was pared by 6 bases and J by 11 bases, with 16 bases between.

The genes are TRBV2 and TRBJ2-2, with D hard to call. Per the germline V gene, CDR1 is SNHLY and CDR2 is FYNNEI. The CDR3 has 14 amino acids. With 2 bases removed from V and 2 bases from J, the gap between germline ends came to 6 bases. The CDR3 coding sequence is TGTGCCAGCAGTGAACTGGACAACACCGGGGAGCTGTTTTTT. Amino acids: CASSELDNTGELFF.

The genes are TRBV19 and TRBJ2-7; TRBD2 might be the D (5 bases). The germline V and J ends were trimmed by 6 bases and 2 bases, with 14 bases remaining between them. The germline gives CDR1 LNHDA, CDR2 SQIVND (reference sequence). This CDR3 comprises 14 residues. Here the CDR3 reads CASSLSLGTYEQYF. For the CDR3, the DNA is TGTGCCAGTAGCCTATCACTAGGTACCTACGAGCAGTACTTC.

A single count supports this clone. Written as DNA, the CDR3 is TGTGCCAGCAGAGACCGAGGGGCGCACGGCGGGGAGCTGTTTTTT. Amino acid sequence: CASRDRGAHGGELFF. The chain recombines TRBV7-3 with TRBJ2-2, with D tentatively TRBD1 or TRBD2 (5 bases each). Trimming cost V 6 bases and J 7 bases, with 18 bases left between them. Germline loops: CDR1 SGHTA, CDR2 FQGTGA. The CDR3 is 15 amino acids.